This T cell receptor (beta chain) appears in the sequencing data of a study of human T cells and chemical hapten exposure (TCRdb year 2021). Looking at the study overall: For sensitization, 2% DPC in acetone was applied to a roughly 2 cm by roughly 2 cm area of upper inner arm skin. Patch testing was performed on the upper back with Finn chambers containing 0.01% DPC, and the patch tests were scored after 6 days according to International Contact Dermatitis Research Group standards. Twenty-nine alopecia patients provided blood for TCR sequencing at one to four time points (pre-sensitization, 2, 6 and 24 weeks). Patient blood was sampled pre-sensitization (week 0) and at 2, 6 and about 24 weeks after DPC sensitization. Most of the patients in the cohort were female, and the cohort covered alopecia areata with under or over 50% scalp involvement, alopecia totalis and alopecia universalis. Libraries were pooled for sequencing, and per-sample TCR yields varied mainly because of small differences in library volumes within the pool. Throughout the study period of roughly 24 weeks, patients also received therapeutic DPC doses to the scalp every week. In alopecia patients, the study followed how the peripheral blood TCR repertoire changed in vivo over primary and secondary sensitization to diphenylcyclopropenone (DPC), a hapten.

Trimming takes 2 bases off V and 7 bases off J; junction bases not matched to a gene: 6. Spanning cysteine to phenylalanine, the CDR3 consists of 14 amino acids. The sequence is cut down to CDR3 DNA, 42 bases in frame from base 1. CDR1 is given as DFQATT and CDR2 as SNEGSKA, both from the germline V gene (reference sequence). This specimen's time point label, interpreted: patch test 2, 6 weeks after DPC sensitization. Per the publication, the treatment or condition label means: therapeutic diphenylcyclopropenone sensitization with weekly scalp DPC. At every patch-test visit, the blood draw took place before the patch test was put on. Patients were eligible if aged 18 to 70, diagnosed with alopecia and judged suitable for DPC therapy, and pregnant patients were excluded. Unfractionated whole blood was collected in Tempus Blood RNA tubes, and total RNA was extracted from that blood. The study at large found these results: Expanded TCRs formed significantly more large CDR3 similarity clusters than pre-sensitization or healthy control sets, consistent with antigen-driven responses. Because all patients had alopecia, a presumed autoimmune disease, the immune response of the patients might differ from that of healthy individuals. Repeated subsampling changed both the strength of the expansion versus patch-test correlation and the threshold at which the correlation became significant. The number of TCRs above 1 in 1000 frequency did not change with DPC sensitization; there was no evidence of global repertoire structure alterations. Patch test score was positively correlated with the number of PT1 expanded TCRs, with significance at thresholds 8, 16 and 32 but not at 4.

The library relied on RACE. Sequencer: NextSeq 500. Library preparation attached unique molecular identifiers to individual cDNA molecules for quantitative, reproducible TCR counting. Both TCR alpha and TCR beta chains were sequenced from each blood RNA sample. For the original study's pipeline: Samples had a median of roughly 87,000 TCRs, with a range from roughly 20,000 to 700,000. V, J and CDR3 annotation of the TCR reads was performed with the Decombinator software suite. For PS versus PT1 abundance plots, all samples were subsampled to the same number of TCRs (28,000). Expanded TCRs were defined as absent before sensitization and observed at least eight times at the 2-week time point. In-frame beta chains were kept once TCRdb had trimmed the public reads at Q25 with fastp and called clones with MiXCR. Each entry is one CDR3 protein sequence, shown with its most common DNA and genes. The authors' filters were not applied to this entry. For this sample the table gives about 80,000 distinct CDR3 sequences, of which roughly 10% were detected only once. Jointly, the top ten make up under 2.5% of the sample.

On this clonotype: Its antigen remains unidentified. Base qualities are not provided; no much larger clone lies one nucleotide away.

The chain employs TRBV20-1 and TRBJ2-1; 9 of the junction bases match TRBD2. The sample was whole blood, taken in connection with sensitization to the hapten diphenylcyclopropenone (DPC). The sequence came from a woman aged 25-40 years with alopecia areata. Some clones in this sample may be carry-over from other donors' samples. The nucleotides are TGCAGTGCTAGACCCCAGCGGGGGGATAATGAGCAGTTCTTC. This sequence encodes CSARPQRGDNEQFF.